Following are 17 T cell receptor beta chains from one sample sequenced in a study of PD-1 blockade in classical Hodgkin lymphoma. Autologous stem cell transplantation was followed by relapse in every patient, and brentuximab vedotin exposure varied. Assay used: immunoSEQ multiplex PCR; TCRdb lists only in-frame clones, some missing. The sample comprises roughly 50,000 clones, roughly 75% of which are singletons, and around 20% rests with the top ten. The sample consisted of peripheral blood mononuclear cells (PBMCs), taken before the second cycle of nivolumab. Source of these receptors: a human donor with classical Hodgkin lymphoma.

This chain joins TRBV19 and TRBJ2-1; D remains unclear. This CDR3 is built from 14 residues. V was trimmed by 5 bases and J by 10 bases, leaving 18 bases between them. Germline V gives CDR1 LNHDA, CDR2 SQIVND (reference sequence). CDR3: CASSLGPLAKEQFF. As DNA, the CDR3 is TGTGCCAGTAGTTTAGGCCCTCTGGCGAAAGAGCAGTTCTTC. The full variable domain, rest sourced from reference TRBV19 and TRBJ2-1, is DGGITQSPKYLFRKEGQNVTLSCEQNLNHDAMYWYRQDPGQGLRLIYYSQIVNDFQKGDIAEGYSVSREKKESFPLTVTSAQKNPTAFYLCASSLGPLAKEQFFGPGTRLTVL.

The chain uses TRBV5-4 and TRBJ2-1; 9 nucleotides match TRBD2. Germline loops: CDR1 SGHNT, CDR2 YYREEE (reference sequence). The CDR3 runs to 14 residues. The ends lost 4 bases at V and 9 bases at J; junction bases unmatched: 8. In nucleotides, the CDR3 is TGTGCCAGCAGCATTAGCGGGAGCTCGCCTGAGCAGTTCTTC. This codes for CASSISGSSPEQFF.

The chain joins TRBV6-1 to TRBJ2-3; D gene unclear. The CDR3 runs to 16 residues. The V end lost 4 bases, the J end lost 2 bases, and 16 bases lay between the germline ends. Germline loops: CDR1 MNHNS, CDR2 SASEGT. The CDR3 loop is CASSVSSGSFTDTQYF. The CDR3 DNA follows: TGTGCCAGCAGTGTATCTTCCGGGTCCTTCACAGATACGCAGTATTTT.

This chain links TRBV5-6 with TRBJ2-5; 8 bases line up with TRBD1. The V gene end was trimmed by 0 bases and the J gene end by 2 bases; junction bases not matched to a gene: 3. The CDR3 consists of 15 residues. Germline CDR1 reads SGHDT; CDR2 reads YYEEEE. The CDR3 sequence: CASSLAGQGQETQYF. DNA for the CDR3: TGTGCCAGCAGCTTGGCTGGACAGGGTCAAGAGACCCAGTACTTC.

The chain links TRBV5-4 to TRBJ2-1; 12 nucleotides match TRBD2. With 4 bases clipped from V and 8 bases from J, the junction kept 10 bases outside the gene matches. This CDR3 is 16 amino acids long. CDR1 is SGHNT, CDR2 YYREEE, per germline (reference sequence). The CDR3 here is CASSPGRTSGNHEQFF. The CDR3 nucleotides are TGTGCCAGCAGCCCTGGCAGGACTAGCGGGAATCATGAGCAGTTCTTC.

The V gene is TRBV7-8, the J gene TRBJ1-1, with D tentatively TRBD1 (6 bases). The CDR3 runs to 16 residues. Germline V gene data show CDR1 as SGHVS and CDR2 as FQNEAQ. The germline V and J ends were trimmed by 1 base and 0 bases, with 12 bases remaining between them. Here the CDR3 reads CASSLGNRAMNTEAFF. CDR3 sequence (DNA): TGTGCCAGCAGCTTAGGTAACAGGGCCATGAACACTGAAGCTTTCTTT.

The chain couples TRBV19 to TRBJ1-6, with D possibly being TRBD1 (5 bases). This CDR3 contains 14 residues. The V gene's germline CDR1 is LNHDA and CDR2 SQIVND (reference sequence). For the CDR3, the DNA is TGTGCTTCGGCTGAGACAGTAATTAATTCACCCCTCCACTTT. It specifies CASAETVINSPLHF.

As regards this clone: Since no conserved phenylalanine or tryptophan closes the CDR3, a read error is the likely cause. The rearrangement links TRBV18 to TRBJ2-7; the D gene is possibly TRBD2 (6 bases). The CDR3 covers 14 residues. Trimming shortened V by 1 base and J by 7 bases, and 14 bases separated the two germline ends. Germline loops: CDR1 KGHSH, CDR2 LQKENI. The CDR3 here is CASSPQGGPGEQYL. The CDR3 region has the DNA TGTGCCAGCTCACCACAAGGAGGGCCGGGGGAGCAGTACCTC.

The rearrangement joins TRBV7-2 to TRBJ2-3, with D perhaps TRBD1 or TRBD2 (5 bases each). The germline CDR1 and CDR2 sequences are SGHTA and FQGNSA. The CDR3 length is 14 residues. Trimming took 1 base from V and 9 from J, leaving 14 bases between them. The CDR3, as DNA: TGTGCCAGCAGCTTAGACACCCCCGAGGGGACGCAGTATTTT. Amino acids: CASSLDTPEGTQYF.

This chain links TRBV30 with TRBJ1-2; TRBD1 matches at 9 bases. Germline V gene data show CDR1 as GTSNPN and CDR2 as SVGIG (reference sequence). CDR3 length: 15 amino acids. Unmatched junction bases numbered 10, after V lost 2 bases and J lost 6 bases. The CDR3 DNA is TGTGCCTGGAGTACGCCGACCGGGACAGGGCATGGCTACACCTTC. Protein product: CAWSTPTGTGHGYTF.

V is TRBV12-5 and J is TRBJ1-5; D remains unclear. From germline, CDR1 is LGHNT and CDR2 FRNRAP. CDR3 length equals 15 residues. Between the trimmed V and J ends, which lost 2 bases and 6 bases, there was a span of 14 bases. The CDR3 spells CASGLPPAQFQPQHF. CDR3 DNA sequence: TGTGCTAGTGGTTTGCCCCCGGCACAGTTTCAGCCCCAGCATTTT.

This clone has a single count. The CDR3 spells CASSSRGANYEQYF. The CDR3 DNA reads TGTGCCAGCAGTTCCAGGGGCGCGAATTACGAGCAGTACTTC. The rearrangement links TRBV25-1 to TRBJ2-7, with D possibly being TRBD1 (6 bases). The CDR3 runs to 14 residues. V lost 5 bases and J 4 bases, leaving 15 bases between the germline ends. The V gene's germline CDR1 is MGHDK and CDR2 SYGVNS.

J is TRBJ1-5 and V is TRBV7-2; D not resolved. Per the germline V gene, CDR1 is SGHTA and CDR2 is FQGNSA. The CDR3 runs to 12 residues. Trimming removed 5 bases from V and 10 bases from J, with 12 bases in between. The CDR3 coding sequence is TGTGCCAGCAGCCTTGACGGCCCACCCCAGCATTTT. Residues: CASSLDGPPQHF.

V usage is TRBV21-1 and J usage is TRBJ1-2. TRBV21-1 corresponds to a pseudogene. The CDR3 totals 16 residues. CDR3 region: CASSRNNTPASYGYTF. CDR3 DNA sequence: TGTGCCAGCAGCAGAAACAACACGCCAGCCTCCTATGGCTACACCTTC.

This chain uses TRBV5-5 with TRBJ2-3; TRBD2 agrees at 13 bases. CDR3 length: 17 amino acids. The trim removed 3 bases at V and 2 bases at J, leaving 6 bases unmatched. Germline V lookup: CDR1 SGHKS, CDR2 YYEKEE (reference sequence). The CDR3 loop reads CASSSGLAGLITDTQYF. The CDR3 nucleotides are TGTGCCAGCAGCTCGGGACTAGCGGGGTTAATCACAGATACGCAGTATTTT. Combining the CDR3 with reference TRBV5-5 and TRBJ2-3 gives the whole variable domain DAGVTQSPTHLIKTRGQQVTLRCSPISGHKSVSWYQQVLGQGPQFIFQYYEKEERGRGNFPDRFSARQFPNYSSELNVNALLLGDSALYLCASSSGLAGLITDTQYFGPGTRLTVL.

J is TRBJ1-2 and V is TRBV5-1; perhaps TRBD1 as D (5 bases). CDR3 length: 15 amino acids. Germline CDR1 SGHRS, CDR2 YFSETQ. With 0 bases removed from V and 3 bases from J, the gap between germline ends came to 12 bases. CDR3 nucleotide sequence: TGCGCCAGCAGCTTGGAAGGGGTATTGGACTATGGCTACACCTTC. Translation gives CASSLEGVLDYGYTF.

The chain carries TRBV5-6 and TRBJ1-2, with a tentative D call TRBD1 (5 bases). In germline, CDR1 is SGHDT, CDR2 YYEEEE. Trimming pared 0 bases from V and 4 bases from J, leaving 7 bases between. This CDR3 has 13 amino acids. The CDR3 bases are TGTGCCAGCAGCTTGGGTGGGGGCTATGGCTACACCTTC. It specifies CASSLGGGYGYTF.